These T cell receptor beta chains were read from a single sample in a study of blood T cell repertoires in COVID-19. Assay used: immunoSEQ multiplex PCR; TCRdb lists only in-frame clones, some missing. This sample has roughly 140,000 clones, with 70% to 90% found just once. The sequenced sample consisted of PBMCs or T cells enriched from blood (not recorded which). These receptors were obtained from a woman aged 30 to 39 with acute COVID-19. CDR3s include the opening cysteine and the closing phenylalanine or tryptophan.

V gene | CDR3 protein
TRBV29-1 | CSVEDLPRGGLNTEAFF
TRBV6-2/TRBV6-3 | CASSYQLAGAGDTQYF
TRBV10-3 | CAARAGGDNEQFF
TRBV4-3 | CASSPDRGPSNGFHEQYF
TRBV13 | CASSQDSITYEQYF
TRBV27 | CASGTSGDNEQFF
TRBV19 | CASSTNTGSYEQYF
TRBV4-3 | CASSQEPSGIYEQYF
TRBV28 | CASSFLAGGGTDTQYF
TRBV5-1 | CASSSSLAYEQYF
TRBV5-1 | CASSLNPGAPTEAFF
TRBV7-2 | CASSLDRTGATTEAFF
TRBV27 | CASSVGTSGRNIQYF
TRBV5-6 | CASSPTGDGYTF
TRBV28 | CASSLPRTKNDEQFF
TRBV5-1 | CASSGTQWAGETQYF
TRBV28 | CASSQGQGVTNEKLFF
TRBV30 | CACLAGGRDTQYF
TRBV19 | CASSTPGGPDVLTF
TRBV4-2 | CASSQDLFGGSGRPEQYF
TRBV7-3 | CASSRGGGPNEQFF
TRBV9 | CASSPLGSHNEQFF
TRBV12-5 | CASGLVPRLAFNEQFF
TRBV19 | CASSMRYGYTF